Each of the 21 T cell receptor beta chains below was sequenced from the same sample in a study of blood T cell repertoires in COVID-19. Produced via immunoSEQ multiplex PCR; TCRdb's table is partial and in-frame only. The sample includes hundreds of thousands of clones, around 82% of them seen just once. Material: peripheral blood. These TCRs come from a woman of 80 years or more with active or convalescent COVID-19.

The CDR3 DNA sequence: TGCGCCAGCAGCCATCAGTGGGGACAGGCAGGTGGCGAAAAACTGTTTTTT. It codes for CASSHQWGQAGGEKLFF. The chain uses TRBV4-1 and TRBJ1-4; 8 bases match TRBD1. Germline loops: CDR1 MGHRA, CDR2 YSYEKL. This CDR3 has 17 amino acids. V trimming: 3 bases; J trimming: 8 bases; junction bases outside the gene matches: 14.

The chain recombines TRBV6-5 with TRBJ1-5; weak D call: TRBD1 (5 bases). V was cut by 5 bases and J by 11 bases, with 16 bases left in between. This CDR3 is built from 13 residues. The germline V gene has CDR1 MNHEY and CDR2 SVGAGI. The CDR3 loop is CASSTRDPVAQHF. CDR3 DNA: TGTGCCAGCAGTACGCGGGACCCCGTCGCCCAGCATTTT.

The chain joins TRBV27 to TRBJ2-1; the match to TRBD2 covers 8 bases. The germline V gene has CDR1 MNHEY and CDR2 SMNVEV (reference sequence). V dropped 6 bases and J dropped 6; count of bases not matched to a gene: 10. This CDR3 region has 15 residues. The CDR3 bases are TGTGCCAGCAGACGACCGGGGGGGCTCCTCAATGAGCAGTTCTTC. Translating it yields CASRRPGGLLNEQFF.

The V gene is TRBV10-2, the J gene TRBJ2-2, with D perhaps TRBD2 (6 bases). Trimming stripped 6 bases from V and 8 bases from J, with 13 bases between. CDR1 is WSHSY and CDR2 is SAAADI in the germline V gene. The CDR3 is made up of 13 amino acids. The CDR3 DNA sequence: TGCGCCAGCAGGCGGGACCTCGTGGGGGAGCTGTTTTTT. This gives the protein CASRRDLVGELFF.

CDR3 nucleotides: TGTGCCAGCAGCTTAGGGCTAGCGGGGGCCCATGAGCAGTTCTTC. It translates to CASSLGLAGAHEQFF. This chain links TRBV7-6 with TRBJ2-1; 10 bases are a match to TRBD2. This CDR3 has 15 amino acids. V shed 1 base, J shed 8 bases, and the junction held 5 bases outside the gene matches. Germline V CDR1 and CDR2: SGHVS, FNYEAQ.

V usage is TRBV28 and J usage is TRBJ1-2; D perhaps matches TRBD1 (6 bases). The germline gives CDR1 MDHEN, CDR2 SYDVKM. The CDR3 length is 16 residues. Trimming cost V 1 base and J 3 bases, with 15 bases left between them. Here the CDR3 DNA reads TGTGCCAGCAGTTTATCGCGGGGGGGGGCTTACTATGGCTACACCTTC. This codes for CASSLSRGGAYYGYTF.

The CDR3 protein is CAWSVQGARQSPLHF. The CDR3 DNA sequence: TGTGCCTGGAGTGTGCAGGGGGCCAGGCAATCACCCCTCCACTTT. The genes are TRBV30 and TRBJ1-6, with 8 nucleotides matching TRBD1. This CDR3 is 15 amino acids long. Germline CDR1 reads GTSNPN; CDR2 reads SVGIG (reference sequence). Trimming took 0 bases from V and 10 from J; bases not matched to a gene: 8.

V and J are TRBV3-1 (or the pseudogene TRBV3-2) and TRBJ1-2; TRBD1 agrees at 7 bases. J was trimmed by 8 bases and V by 6 bases; bases with no gene match: 6. The germline gives CDR1 LGHDT, CDR2 YNNKEL (reference sequence). The CDR3 loop spans 12 amino acids. The CDR3 sequence: CASSSVDRGYTF. The CDR3 nucleotides read TGTGCCAGCAGTTCCGTGGACAGGGGCTACACCTTC.

The V and J genes are TRBV3-1 (or the pseudogene TRBV3-2) and TRBJ1-3; D gene ambiguous. Deletions cut 0 bases from V and 7 bases from J, with 4 bases between. Germline lookup yields CDR1 LGHDT and CDR2 YNNKEL (reference sequence). CDR3 size: 12 residues. This CDR3 reads CASSQDRNTIYF. In nucleotides, the CDR3 is TGTGCCAGCAGCCAAGACCGGAACACCATATATTTT.

The chain links TRBV7-2 to TRBJ2-6; possible D gene TRBD1, 6 bases. Germline loops: CDR1 SGHTA, CDR2 FQGNSA. Trimming left V 5 bases short and J 0 bases short, with 17 bases between. The CDR3 runs to 18 residues. The CDR3 sequence is CASSGLTGRRSGANVLTF. The CDR3 bases are TGTGCCAGCAGCGGATTGACAGGCAGACGCTCTGGGGCCAACGTCCTGACTTTC.

The CDR3: CATSDLRPQTGRTEAFF. The CDR3 DNA follows: TGTGCCACCAGTGATTTGCGTCCCCAAACAGGGCGGACTGAAGCTTTCTTT. V and J are TRBV24-1 and TRBJ1-1; the D gene is possibly TRBD1 (6 bases). V was pared by 0 bases and J by 5 bases, with 18 bases between. The CDR3 contains 17 residues. The germline V gene encodes CDR1 KGHDR and CDR2 SFDVKD.

The chain is built from TRBV18 and TRBJ1-2; maybe TRBD1 (5 bases). The CDR3 contains 14 residues. CDR1 and CDR2 from the germline V gene are KGHSH and LQKENI. Trimming cost V 3 bases and J 1 base, with 9 bases left between them. The CDR3 region is CASSPAGDNYGYTF. The CDR3 region has the DNA TGTGCCAGCTCACCGGCGGGGGATAACTATGGCTACACCTTC.

This chain uses TRBV10-3 with TRBJ2-6, with 10 bases identical to TRBD1. In germline, CDR1 is ENHRY, CDR2 SYGVKD. The junction had 8 bases not matched to a gene; V was cut back by 2 bases and J by 4 bases. The CDR3 has 18 amino acids. The CDR3 is CAISEGAGQGTGANVLTF. CDR3 nucleotide sequence: TGTGCCATCAGTGAGGGGGCGGGACAGGGGACCGGGGCCAACGTCCTGACTTTC.

The gene calls are TRBV7-9 and TRBJ1-1, with 8 nucleotides matching TRBD1. This CDR3 has 12 amino acids. J gave up 11 bases and V 3 bases, and 5 bases lay outside the gene matches. The germline gives CDR1 SEHNR, CDR2 FQNEAQ (reference sequence). This CDR3 is CASSFQGAKAFF. DNA for the CDR3: TGTGCCAGCAGCTTCCAGGGGGCGAAGGCTTTCTTT. Full variable domain (outside the CDR3, taken from reference TRBV7-9 and TRBJ1-1): DTGVSQNPRHKITKRGQNVTFRCDPISEHNRLYWYRQTLGQGPEFLTYFQNEAQLEKSRLLSDRFSAERPKGSFSTLEIQRTEQGDSAMYLCASSFQGAKAFFGQGTRLTVV.

The chain employs TRBV12-5 and TRBJ2-3, with 11 nucleotides matching TRBD2. The V gene end was trimmed by 6 bases and the J gene end by 6 bases; junction bases not matched to a gene: 8. Germline CDR1 is LGHNT and CDR2 is FRNRAP. The CDR3 is made up of 15 amino acids. The CDR3 region has the DNA TGTGCTAGTGGCCCCGCTAGCGGGGGGTTGGATACGCAGTATTTT. Encoded protein: CASGPASGGLDTQYF. Combining the CDR3 with reference TRBV12-5 and TRBJ2-3 gives the whole variable domain DARVTQTPRHKVTEMGQEVTMRCQPILGHNTVFWYRQTMMQGLELLAYFRNRAPLDDSGMPKDRFSAEMPDATLATLKIQPSEPRDSAVYFCASGPASGGLDTQYFGPGTRLTVL.

V gene TRBV28 combines with J gene TRBJ1-5; 8 nucleotides agree with TRBD1. Germline V lookup: CDR1 MDHEN, CDR2 SYDVKM. V was pared by 8 bases and J by 6 bases, with 9 bases of the junction left unmatched. This CDR3 has 14 amino acids. This CDR3 reads CASGQGLDTQPQHF. In DNA form, the CDR3 reads TGTGCCAGCGGACAGGGATTGGATACTCAGCCCCAGCATTTT.

This chain uses TRBV24-1 with TRBJ1-5, with D perhaps matching TRBD1 (5 bases). Trimming stripped 6 bases from V and 0 bases from J, with 14 bases between. In germline, CDR1 is KGHDR, CDR2 SFDVKD. This CDR3 spans 16 amino acids. CDR3 residues: CATSSTGQYSNQPQHF. Here the CDR3 DNA reads TGTGCCACCAGTTCCACAGGCCAGTATAGCAATCAGCCCCAGCATTTT.

For this clone: Other DNA sequences from this sample encode an identical CDR3 as well. The rearrangement uses TRBV28 and TRBJ2-7, with D maybe TRBD1 (6 bases). The length of the CDR3 is 13 residues. CDR1 MDHEN and CDR2 SYDVKM come from the germline V gene. Trimming left V 5 bases short and J 3 bases short, with 11 bases between. The CDR3 sequence: CASSPGQSYEQYF. CDR3 in DNA: TGTGCCAGCAGTCCCGGACAGAGCTACGAGCAGTACTTC.

Only one count was recorded for this clone. This rearrangement joins TRBV3-1 (or the pseudogene TRBV3-2) to TRBJ1-6; tentatively, D is TRBD1 (5 bases). The CDR3 length is 13 residues. The V end lost 4 bases, the J end lost 7 bases, and 8 bases lay between the germline ends. Germline CDR1 LGHDT, CDR2 YNNKEL (reference sequence). The CDR3 bases are TGTGCCAGCAGCCGTACAGGAAATTCACCCCTCCACTTT. Its translation is CASSRTGNSPLHF.

The chain couples TRBV6-5 to TRBJ1-2; 9 positions match TRBD1. CDR3 size: 15 residues. Germline V gene data show CDR1 as MNHEY and CDR2 as SVGAGI. The junction had 4 bases not matched to a gene; V was cut back by 0 bases and J by 5 bases. CDR3 nucleotides: TGTGCCAGCAGTTACTCCCGGGACAGGGTTTATGGCTACACCTTC. Its translation is CASSYSRDRVYGYTF.

V usage is TRBV10-3 and J usage is TRBJ2-7; TRBD1 aligns across 7 bases. Germline assignment: CDR1 ENHRY and CDR2 SYGVKD. V was clipped by 0 bases and J by 4 bases; unmatched bases: 3. The CDR3 runs 14 residues. CDR3 sequence: CAISESTGSYEQYF. The CDR3 DNA sequence: TGTGCCATCAGTGAGTCGACAGGGAGTTACGAGCAGTACTTC.